A selection of T cell receptor beta chains follows, all from one sample in a study of blood T cell repertoires in COVID-19. TCRdb's copy holds only in-frame clones and misses some; the assay was immunoSEQ multiplex PCR. The table has roughly 250,000 clones, about 83% seen once. What was sequenced was peripheral blood. The receptors come from a woman aged 40 to 50 who had recovered from COVID-19. The CDR3 runs from the conserved cysteine through the conserved F or W. A D gene is named only where the DNA matches it firmly. Size tells how often a clone was seen (once, few, many) or the class of an expanded clone, and some rows leave it out.

size | D | J | V | DNA | CDR3
- | TRBD2 | TRBJ2-1 | TRBV7-9 | TGTGCCAGCAGCGGCGGGGAGGGCGCATACAATGAGCAGTTCTTC | CASSGGEGAYNEQFF
few | - | TRBJ1-2 | TRBV4-2 | TGTGCCAGCAGCCAAGACGGTGAGTGGAGCTATGGCTACACCTTC | CASSQDGEWSYGYTF
- | TRBD1 | TRBJ1-3 | TRBV7-9 | TGTGCCAGCAGTCGACAGGGGATGGGGGGCACCATATATTTT | CASSRQGMGGTIYF
- | TRBD2 | TRBJ2-5 | TRBV3-1/TRBV3-2 | TGTGCCAGCAGCCAAGGTAGCGGGGGGGCCTGGGAGACCCAGTACTTC | CASSQGSGGAWETQYF
- | TRBD2 | TRBJ2-1 | TRBV4-1 | TGCGCCAGCAGTCCAGGGACTAGCGGGGGGGCAAATGAGCAGTTCTTC | CASSPGTSGGANEQFF
- | TRBD1 | TRBJ2-7 | TRBV5-5 | TGTGCCAGCAGCTTAGGGACAGGCTACGAGCAGTACTTC | CASSLGTGYEQYF
- | - | TRBJ2-3 | TRBV2 | TGTGCCAGCAGATCAGGGCGCCGTAGCACAGATACGCAGTATTTT | CASRSGRRSTDTQYF
- | - | TRBJ1-1 | TRBV6-1 | TGTGCCAGCAGTGAACGGGAGAACACTGAAGCTTTCTTT | CASSERENTEAFF
once | - | TRBJ1-2 | TRBV6-5 | TGTGCCAGCAAAAAACAGGGAGCTAACTATGGCTACACCTTC | CASKKQGANYGYTF
- | TRBD1 | TRBJ1-5 | TRBV6-1 | TGTGCCAGCAGTTCTACAGGGGCTCAGCCCCAGCATTTT | CASSSTGAQPQHF
once | - | TRBJ1-5 | TRBV28 | TGTGCCAGCAGTTTAGATTTCGGGGGGGCGGCGCAGCCCCAGCATTTT | CASSLDFGGAAQPQHF
- | TRBD1 | TRBJ1-2 | TRBV12-3/TRBV12-4 | TGTGCCAGCAGTCCACCAGGGGGCAATGGCTACACCTTC | CASSPPGGNGYTF
- | TRBD1 | TRBJ2-7 | TRBV3-1/TRBV3-2 | TGTGCCAGCAGCGACTTTAGACAGGGGCTCGACTACGAGCAGTACTTC | CASSDFRQGLDYEQYF
- | TRBD2 | TRBJ2-2 | TRBV7-9 | TGTGCCAGCAGCTTAGGCCTAGCGGAAAGGGACACCGGGGAGCTGTTTTTT | CASSLGLAERDTGELFF
once | - | TRBJ2-1 | TRBV5-1 | TGCGCCAGCAGCTTGGACACAAACTCCTACAATGAGCAGTTCTTC | CASSLDTNSYNEQFF
once | - | TRBJ1-1 | TRBV9 | TGTGCCAGCAGCGTAGGACAGCTGAACACTGAAGCTTTCTTT | CASSVGQLNTEAFF
once | TRBD1 | TRBJ1-2 | TRBV6-1 | TGTGCCAGCAGTGAAAGTGGGGGACAGGACAAGCCCTATGGCTACACCTTC | CASSESGGQDKPYGYTF
once | TRBD1 | TRBJ2-7 | TRBV19 | TGTGCCAGCTCCTGGGGGGCTGGACAGGGAACCTACGAGCAGTACTTC | CASSWGAGQGTYEQYF
- | - | TRBJ2-7 | TRBV5-5 | TGTGCCAGCAGCTTGGGACTTTACGAGCAGTACTTC | CASSLGLYEQYF
- | TRBD1 | TRBJ2-7 | TRBV27 | TGTGCCAGCAGCCCCTTGAGACAGGGGACGCAGTACTTC | CASSPLRQGTQYF
once | - | TRBJ2-2 | TRBV27 | TGTGCCAGCAGGGACATCACCGGGGAGCTGTTTTTT | CASRDITGELFF
- | TRBD1 | TRBJ1-5 | TRBV28 | TGTGCCAGCAGTTTTGGGGACAGGGCGGATCAGCCCCAGCATTTT | CASSFGDRADQPQHF
- | - | TRBJ2-2 | TRBV29-1 | TGCAGCGTTGTGGCGGGGTATGGGGCCGGGGAGCTGTTTTTT | CSVVAGYGAGELFF
- | TRBD1 | TRBJ1-1 | TRBV9 | TGTGCCAGCAGCGTAGTCGACAGGGCGAACACTGAAGCTTTCTTT | CASSVVDRANTEAFF
- | TRBD1 | TRBJ1-6 | TRBV19 | TGTGCCAGTAGCAACAGGGGAACAGGCTATAATTCACCCCTCCACTTT | CASSNRGTGYNSPLHF
- | TRBD2 | TRBJ2-5 | TRBV5-1 | TGCGCCAGCAGCTTGGGACTAGCGGGGGCCGCGGGAGAGACCCAGTACTTC | CASSLGLAGAAGETQYF
- | TRBD1 | TRBJ1-4 | TRBV2 | TGTGCCAGCAGGGTACAGGGGGCATATGAAAAACTGTTTTTT | CASRVQGAYEKLFF
once | - | TRBJ1-3 | TRBV13 | TGTGCCAGCACCGGAACGGGTGGAAACACCATATATTTT | CASTGTGGNTIYF
few | - | TRBJ1-5 | TRBV30 | TGTGCCTGGAGCCTACTAAATCAGCCCCAGCATTTT | CAWSLLNQPQHF
- | - | TRBJ1-5 | TRBV19 | TGTGCCAGTAGTATAGGGTTGGGGGGGCGCGGTCAGCCCCAGCATTTT | CASSIGLGGRGQPQHF
- | - | TRBJ2-5 | TRBV6-1 | TGTGCCAGCAGTGAAGTTGGGGCCGGCGAGACCCAGTACTTC | CASSEVGAGETQYF
- | TRBD1 | TRBJ2-7 | TRBV2 | TGTGCCAGCAGTCGAAGACAGGGGGGACACGAGCAGTACTTC | CASSRRQGGHEQYF
- | TRBD2 | TRBJ2-7 | TRBV6-5 | TGTGCCGGACGGGGCGGGGGAAACTACGAGCAGTACTTC | CAGRGGGNYEQYF
- | TRBD2 | TRBJ2-5 | TRBV6-5 | TGTGCCAGCCGCGGGGGGGACTACCGGGAGACCCAGTACTTC | CASRGGDYRETQYF
- | TRBD1 | TRBJ2-3 | TRBV5-4 | TGTGCCAGCAGCCCACCGGGACAGGGCACAGATACGCAGTATTTT | CASSPPGQGTDTQYF
- | - | TRBJ1-3 | TRBV9 | TGTGCCAGCAGCGTGCGAGGGCCTGGAAACACCATATATTTT | CASSVRGPGNTIYF
- | TRBD1 | TRBJ2-7 | TRBV11-2 | TGTGCCAGCAGCTTAGATTACAGGGGCCGCGAGCAGTACTTC | CASSLDYRGREQYF
- | - | TRBJ1-5 | TRBV5-6 | TGTGCCAGCAGCTTGGCGGTTAGCAATCAGCCCCAGCATTTT | CASSLAVSNQPQHF
- | - | TRBJ1-1 | TRBV6-6 | TGTGCCAGCTCCCAAAGCGGGGGAGGCAGTGAAGCTTTCTTT | CASSQSGGGSEAFF
- | TRBD1 | TRBJ2-7 | TRBV19 | TGTGCCAGTAGTCCCCTCGGACAGGGAGGAACCTACGAGCAGTACTTC | CASSPLGQGGTYEQYF
- | - | TRBJ2-7 | TRBV5-6 | TGTGCCAGCAGCTTGGTGGGGAGCGAGCAGTACTTC | CASSLVGSEQYF
once | - | TRBJ1-2 | TRBV18 | TGTGCCAGCTCAAGCCAGGGCTATGGCTACACCTTC | CASSSQGYGYTF
- | TRBD2 | TRBJ2-7 | TRBV5-1 | TGCGCCAGCAATTTACTAGCGGGGGACGAGCAGTACTTC | CASNLLAGDEQYF
- | - | TRBJ1-1 | TRBV28 | TGTGCCAGCAGTCCTCGCAGGGGTTCGGACACTGAAGCTTTCTTT | CASSPRRGSDTEAFF
- | - | TRBJ2-3 | TRBV6-5 | TGTGCCAGCAGTTACACGGACCAGGGAGATACGCAGTATTTT | CASSYTDQGDTQYF
- | TRBD1 | TRBJ2-1 | TRBV7-9 | TGTGCCAGCAGTCCCCGACAGGGCAGGTACAATGAGCAGTTCTTC | CASSPRQGRYNEQFF
- | - | TRBJ1-1 | TRBV9 | TGTGCCAGCAGCGTGGGCCGGAACACTGAAGCTTTCTTT | CASSVGRNTEAFF
- | - | TRBJ1-6 | TRBV10-2 | TGCGCCAGCAGTGACGGGGGGGAGAATTCACCCCTCCACTTT | CASSDGGENSPLHF
- | - | TRBJ2-5 | TRBV14 | TGTGCCAGCAGCGCGGGGCTTAGGGAGACCCAGTACTTC | CASSAGLRETQYF
- | - | TRBJ2-3 | TRBV24-1 | TGTGCCACCGCCTGGACGGGGGATAGGAGGCAGTATTTT | CATAWTGDRRQYF
- | - | TRBJ2-5 | TRBV5-6 | TGTGCCAGCAGGACGTGGAGATTACAAGAGACCCAGTACTTC | CASRTWRLQETQYF
- | TRBD1 | TRBJ1-4 | TRBV6-1 | TGTGCCAGCAGTGTGGAGACAGGGGGTGTTAGTGAAAAACTGTTTTTT | CASSVETGGVSEKLFF
- | TRBD1 | TRBJ2-2 | TRBV5-1 | TGCGCCAGCAGCTTGGACAGGGGGGACAGGGGGAACACCGGGGAGCTGTTTTTT | CASSLDRGDRGNTGELFF
- | - | TRBJ2-2 | TRBV6-2/TRBV6-3 | TGTGCCAGCAGTTACTCGATGGGGCCCGGGGAGCTGTTTTTT | CASSYSMGPGELFF